The 30 T cell receptor beta chains given below trace back to one sample, sequenced in a study of cytomegalovirus exposure and HLA in healthy donors. With 60 Vbeta and 13 Jbeta primers, the PCR was carried out. The assay was immunoSEQ multiplex PCR, and TCRdb's table has in-frame clones only and misses some. The table shows approximately 190,000 clones, with approximately 80% occurring only once. Source material: PBMCs. These receptors all stem from a woman between 50 and 59 years old in good health and CMV-seropositive.

The chain joins TRBV11-2 to TRBJ2-3, with 14 positions matching TRBD2. CDR1 is SGHAT, CDR2 FQNNGV, per germline. Unmatched junction bases numbered 13, after V lost 4 bases and J lost 4 bases. CDR3 size: 19 residues. Written as DNA, the CDR3 is TGTGCCAGCAGCTCGGGGGTGGGACTAGCGGGGGAGCCGGCAGATACGCAGTATTTT. This encodes CASSSGVGLAGEPADTQYF.

Comments on this clone: At one end the junction does not follow the germline gene, possibly because of a read error. The chain employs TRBV9 and TRBJ2-5; D might be TRBD2 (7 bases). CDR3 length: 16 residues. Per the germline V gene, CDR1 is SGDLS and CDR2 is YYNGEE. The CDR3 here is CASAEGGTASQEAQYF. The CDR3 DNA sequence: TGTGCCAGCGCGGAGGGGGGGACCGCTTCCCAAGAGGCCCAGTACTTC.

The chain couples TRBV7-6 to TRBJ2-3; 9 bases are a match to TRBD2. The V gene's germline CDR1 is SGHVS and CDR2 FNYEAQ. The CDR3 consists of 17 residues. With 1 base clipped from V and 3 bases from J, the junction kept 8 bases outside the gene matches. The chain's CDR3 is CASSLDPRGGGTDTQYF. CDR3 in DNA: TGTGCCAGCAGCTTAGATCCTCGCGGGGGGGGTACAGATACGCAGTATTTT.

A few counts support this clone. The CDR3 DNA reads as TGTGCCAGCAGTTTCAGCGACCCCCACGGGGGCAATCAGCCCCAGCATTTT. Translating it yields CASSFSDPHGGNQPQHF. This chain joins TRBV27 and TRBJ1-5; D not certain. The CDR3 length is 17 residues. Trimming cost V 3 bases and J 2 bases, with 17 bases left between them. The germline V gene has CDR1 MNHEY and CDR2 SMNVEV (reference sequence).

The DNA of the CDR3 is TGTGCCAGCAGCCCCCTGGACTGGAACACTGAAGCTTTCTTT. It is translated as CASSPLDWNTEAFF. This rearrangement joins TRBV9 to TRBJ1-1; D call uncertain. The CDR3 has 14 residues. CDR1 is SGDLS and CDR2 is YYNGEE in the germline V gene. Trimming shortened V by 4 bases and J by 1 base, and 11 bases separated the two germline ends.

Only a few counts were recorded for this clone. This chain uses TRBV2 with TRBJ2-3; possible D gene TRBD2, 6 bases. The CDR3 covers 14 residues. V was pared by 6 bases and J by 1 base, with 11 bases between. Germline values: CDR1 SNHLY, CDR2 FYNNEI. The CDR3, as DNA: TGTGCCAGCAGGGCGGGCGGGGGCACAGATACGCAGTATTTT. Translated, it gives CASRAGGGTDTQYF.

The chain carries TRBV6-6 and TRBJ2-7; weak D call: TRBD2 (6 bases). The CDR3 consists of 14 residues. In germline, CDR1 is MNHNY, CDR2 SVGAGI (reference sequence). Trimming took off 6 bases at V and 1 base at J, with 13 bases between the two ends. CDR3 loop: CASRFERVSYEQYF. CDR3 DNA sequence: TGTGCCAGCAGATTCGAGCGGGTGTCCTACGAGCAGTACTTC.

The chain is built from TRBV27 and TRBJ2-7, with 9 positions matching TRBD1. The CDR3 spans 14 residues. Germline V gene sequence: CDR1 MNHEY, CDR2 SMNVEV (reference sequence). The V segment lost 6 bases and the J segment 1 base; nucleotides outside the gene matches: 4. CDR3 in amino acids: CASSWDRVSYEQYF. Written as DNA, the CDR3 is TGTGCCAGCAGCTGGGACAGGGTATCCTACGAGCAGTACTTC.

The chain combines TRBV6-5 with TRBJ2-7; TRBD1 agrees at 7 bases. Germline CDR1 and CDR2: MNHEY and SVGAGI. The CDR3 is 15 amino acids. V dropped 2 bases and J dropped 3; count of bases not matched to a gene: 7. CDR3 loop: CASSYKGTAIYEQYF. The CDR3 nucleotides are TGTGCCAGCAGTTACAAGGGGACAGCAATCTACGAGCAGTACTTC.

The chain joins TRBV6-1 to TRBJ1-1, with D tentatively TRBD1 (6 bases). The CDR3 runs to 15 residues. The ends were cut back, 6 bases at V and 3 bases at J, with 17 bases in the middle. Germline-derived CDR1 and CDR2 are MNHNS and SASEGT. CDR3 region: CASSPWGEGDTEAFF. CDR3 bases: TGTGCCAGCAGCCCATGGGGGGAGGGGGACACTGAAGCTTTCTTT.

V is TRBV19 and J is TRBJ2-1; the D gene is possibly TRBD2 (5 bases). CDR1 and CDR2 from the germline V gene are LNHDA and SQIVND (reference sequence). This CDR3 region has 15 residues. V was cut by 5 bases and J by 0 bases, with 11 bases left in between. CDR3 in amino acids: CASSEGRSSYNEQFF. CDR3 nucleotides: TGTGCCAGTAGTGAGGGCCGGAGCTCCTACAATGAGCAGTTCTTC. Combining the CDR3 with reference TRBV19 and TRBJ2-1 gives the whole variable domain DGGITQSPKYLFRKEGQNVTLSCEQNLNHDAMYWYRQDPGQGLRLIYYSQIVNDFQKGDIAEGYSVSREKKESFPLTVTSAQKNPTAFYLCASSEGRSSYNEQFFGPGTRLTVL.

The genes are TRBV28 and TRBJ2-7; D remains unclear. Germline loops: CDR1 MDHEN, CDR2 SYDVKM. The CDR3 length is 15 residues. Trimming cost V 6 bases and J 1 base, with 16 bases left between them. CDR3 in amino acids: CASRWASLSSYEQYF. CDR3 DNA: TGTGCCAGCAGATGGGCCTCATTATCATCCTACGAGCAGTACTTC.

The chain joins TRBV7-9 to TRBJ2-5, with 9 nucleotides matching TRBD2. With V trimmed by 5 bases and J by 4 bases, 14 bases remained unmatched. The CDR3 is 17 amino acids. In germline, CDR1 is SEHNR, CDR2 FQNEAQ (reference sequence). The chain's CDR3 is CASSPWVNAGGLETQYF. The CDR3 DNA reads TGTGCCAGCAGCCCCTGGGTCAATGCGGGGGGGCTAGAGACCCAGTACTTC.

The chain joins TRBV25-1 to TRBJ2-7; 8 nucleotides agree with TRBD1. The CDR3 runs 14 residues. V was pared by 8 bases and J by 1 base, with 7 bases of the junction left unmatched. Germline V gene data show CDR1 as MGHDK and CDR2 as SYGVNS. Here the CDR3 DNA reads TGTGCCAGCTCCCGGACAGGGAAGTCCTACGAGCAGTACTTC. This encodes CASSRTGKSYEQYF.

The rearrangement uses TRBV28 and TRBJ1-2, with 9 bases fitting TRBD1. Trimming took 6 bases from V and 5 from J; bases not matched to a gene: 10. The CDR3 is 15 amino acids. Germline-derived CDR1 and CDR2 are MDHEN and SYDVKM. The CDR3 nucleotides read TGTGCCAGCAGACCCCCAAGGGGGACAGGGTATGGCTACACCTTC. Translating it yields CASRPPRGTGYGYTF.

The chain recombines TRBV7-9 with TRBJ1-2; D not certain. The V gene lost 3 bases and the J gene lost 8 bases, with 16 bases spanning the gap. CDR3 length: 14 amino acids. CDR1 is SEHNR, CDR2 FQNEAQ, per germline (reference sequence). CDR3 residues: CASSFETSLEGYTF. CDR3 sequence (DNA): TGTGCCAGCAGCTTCGAGACGTCCCTGGAGGGCTACACCTTC.

This chain uses TRBV19 with TRBJ2-7; TRBD1 might be the D (8 bases). Germline CDR1 and CDR2: LNHDA and SQIVND (reference sequence). The length of the CDR3 is 16 residues. V gave up 4 bases and J gave up 4 bases, with 20 bases separating them. The DNA for the CDR3 is TGTGCCAGTAGTAGGGGAGGGGACAGGCGATTTTACGAGCAGTACTTC. Encoded protein: CASSRGGDRRFYEQYF.

In its sample, this clone was seen once. The chain employs TRBV6-6 and TRBJ2-7; D is uncertain. The CDR3 is 16 amino acids. V shed 7 bases and J shed 3 bases, with 22 bases lying between them. The germline CDR1 and CDR2 sequences are MNHNY and SVGAGI (reference sequence). DNA of the CDR3: TGTGCCAGCACCACCTTGAGTCTCTCCACAGACTACGAGCAGTACTTC. It encodes CASTTLSLSTDYEQYF.

This rearrangement joins TRBV4-2 to TRBJ1-2, with 10 bases matching TRBD1. Trimming cost V 4 bases and J 4 bases; bases outside gene matches: 9. Germline lookup yields CDR1 LGHNA and CDR2 YNFKEQ. The CDR3 is 16 amino acids. The chain's CDR3 is CASSPLPTGGGYGYTF. CDR3 bases: TGTGCCAGCAGCCCACTACCGACAGGGGGCGGCTATGGCTACACCTTC.

J is TRBJ2-2 and V is TRBV19, with TRBD2 identical over 7 bases. V shed 0 bases and J 6 bases; nucleotides not matched to a gene: 4. CDR1 LNHDA and CDR2 SQIVND come from the germline V gene (reference sequence). The CDR3 spans 15 residues. The CDR3 loop is CASSIDRGRAGELFF. The CDR3 DNA follows: TGTGCCAGTAGTATAGATCGGGGGAGGGCCGGGGAGCTGTTTTTT.

The gene calls are TRBV19 and TRBJ2-7, with TRBD1 matching 7 bases. This CDR3 is 15 amino acids long. Germline-derived CDR1 and CDR2 are LNHDA and SQIVND (reference sequence). The trim removed 5 bases at V and 6 bases at J, leaving 13 bases unmatched. In nucleotides, the CDR3 is TGTGCCAGTAGTTATACCGGGACAGTTTTTTCCGAGCAGTACTTC. It translates to CASSYTGTVFSEQYF.

The J gene is TRBJ1-5, the V gene TRBV15; D may be TRBD1 (5 bases). Germline CDR1 LNHNV, CDR2 YYDKDF (reference sequence). V was cut by 4 bases and J by 0 bases, with 16 bases left in between. There are 17 residues in the CDR3. CDR3: CATSTREGPYSNQPQHF. The CDR3 DNA is TGTGCCACCAGCACCCGGGAGGGGCCCTATAGCAATCAGCCCCAGCATTTT.

The chain joins TRBV5-6 to TRBJ1-2, with 7 bases matching TRBD1. Germline V gene data show CDR1 as SGHDT and CDR2 as YYEEEE. V shed 3 bases, J shed 4 bases, and the junction held 12 bases outside the gene matches. This CDR3 is built from 16 residues. The CDR3: CASSYNTRTGTYGYTF. DNA for the CDR3: TGTGCCAGCAGCTATAATACGAGGACAGGAACCTATGGCTACACCTTC.

The chain recombines TRBV29-1 with TRBJ2-1, with TRBD1 identical over 7 bases. The CDR3 runs 15 residues. Germline assignment: CDR1 SQVTM and CDR2 ANQGSEA. Trimming removed 3 bases from V and 4 bases from J; junction bases left unmatched: 9. In DNA, the CDR3 is TGCAGCGTTGAGCGTAAGGGACAGACGTACAATGAGCAGTTCTTC. It translates to CSVERKGQTYNEQFF.

V gene TRBV29-1 combines with J gene TRBJ2-3; D possibly corresponds to TRBD2 (5 bases). The CDR3 consists of 12 residues. Trimming shortened V by 0 bases and J by 12 bases, and 13 bases separated the two germline ends. Looked up from germline, CDR1 is SQVTM and CDR2 is ANQGSEA. CDR3 DNA: TGCAGCGTTGAAGATCGGGGTTTTGGCCAGTATTTT. Encoded protein: CSVEDRGFGQYF.

V gene TRBV14 combines with J gene TRBJ2-7, with D maybe TRBD1 (5 bases). The CDR3 spans 15 residues. Germline CDR1 and CDR2: SGHDN and FVKESK. Trimming took 0 bases from V and 3 from J, leaving 12 bases between them. The CDR3: CASSQDFETVYEQYF. The CDR3 DNA sequence: TGTGCCAGCAGCCAAGATTTTGAGACAGTCTACGAGCAGTACTTC.

V gene TRBV6-6 combines with J gene TRBJ1-5; D unresolved. The CDR3 has 15 residues. V gave up 8 bases and J gave up 0 bases, with 14 bases separating them. Germline V gene sequence: CDR1 MNHNY, CDR2 SVGAGI (reference sequence). The CDR3 sequence is CASALYRGSNQPQHF. The CDR3 nucleotides are TGTGCCAGCGCTCTATACCGGGGTAGCAATCAGCCCCAGCATTTT.

This clone occurred once. The V and J genes are TRBV9 and TRBJ2-3; TRBD2 might be the D (5 bases). Trimming left V 3 bases short and J 3 bases short, with 5 bases between. Germline V gene lookup returns CDR1 SGDLS and CDR2 YYNGEE. The CDR3 length is 12 residues. CDR3 sequence reads: CASSAGTDTQYF. For the CDR3, the DNA is TGTGCCAGCAGCGCGGGGACAGATACGCAGTATTTT.

The chain is built from TRBV5-1 and TRBJ2-2; the match to TRBD1 covers 8 bases. In germline, CDR1 is SGHRS, CDR2 YFSETQ. The length of the CDR3 is 15 residues. V was clipped by 4 bases and J by 4 bases; unmatched bases: 6. CDR3 DNA sequence: TGCGCCAGCAGCACCCGGACAGGGCGCACCGGGGAGCTGTTTTTT. It translates to CASSTRTGRTGELFF. The variable domain in full, with the rest retrieved from reference TRBV5-1 and TRBJ2-2, is KAGVTQTPRYLIKTRGQQVTLSCSPISGHRSVSWYQQTPGQGLQFLFEYFSETQRNKGNFPGRFSGRQFSNSRSEMNVSTLELGDSALYLCASSTRTGRTGELFFGEGSRLTVL.

The J gene is TRBJ1-3, the V gene TRBV6-1; D is unresolved. The ends were cut back, 5 bases at V and 4 bases at J, with 15 bases in the middle. The CDR3 loop spans 15 amino acids. Germline CDR1 reads MNHNS; CDR2 reads SASEGT. DNA for the CDR3: TGTGCCAGCAGTCGAAATGACATAATCGGAAACACCATATATTTT. This translates into CASSRNDIIGNTIYF.